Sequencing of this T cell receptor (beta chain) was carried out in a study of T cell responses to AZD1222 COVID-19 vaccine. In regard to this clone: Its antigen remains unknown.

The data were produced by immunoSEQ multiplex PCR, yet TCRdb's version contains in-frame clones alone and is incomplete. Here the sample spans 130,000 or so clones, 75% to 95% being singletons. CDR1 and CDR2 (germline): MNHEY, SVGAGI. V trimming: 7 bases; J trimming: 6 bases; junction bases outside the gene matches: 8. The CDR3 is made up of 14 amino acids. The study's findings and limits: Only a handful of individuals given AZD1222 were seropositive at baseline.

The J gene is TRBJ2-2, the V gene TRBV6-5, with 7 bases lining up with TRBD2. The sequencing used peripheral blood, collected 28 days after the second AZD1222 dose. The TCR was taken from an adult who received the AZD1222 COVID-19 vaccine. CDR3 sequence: CASKRREFAGELFF. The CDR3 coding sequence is TGTGCCAGCAAGAGGCGGGAGTTCGCCGGGGAGCTGTTTTTT.